This TCR beta chain was identified in a study of graft-versus-host responses after intestinal transplantation (dated by TCRdb to about 2021). General notes on the study: The transplants that recipients got were multivisceral, liver-intestinal, or isolated intestinal. Every recipient was given anti-thymocyte globulin induction, then maintenance tacrolimus and steroids for about three years. Bulk TCR-beta CDR3 sequencing was used to track graft-versus-host and host-versus-graft alloreactive T cell clones in the graft, circulation and bone marrow after intestinal transplantation. Alloreactive clones were identified by sequencing pre-transplant mixed lymphocyte reaction products and comparing them with unstimulated pre-transplant donor and recipient T cells. Of the 20 to 25 intestinal transplant recipients enrolled in the cohort, one of whom was a retransplant, 3 patients without pretransplant specimens were excluded. A peak of at least 4% donor T cells among recipient peripheral blood mononuclear cells was the definition used for donor T cell macrochimerism. Rather than going through the commercial service, samples from a few later patients were sequenced in-house on an Illumina MiSeq and processed with MiXCR. The investigation overall reported the following: GvH clones turned up in recipient bone marrow, with some appearing earlier in ileal mucosa or blood, a pattern consistent with an intestinal mucosal origin. The conclusions were limited by the relatively low number and heterogeneity of the intestinal transplant patients. Early after transplant, peak levels of circulating GvH clones were associated with declines in HvG clones. High GvH to HvG T cell clonal ratios were observed in the allografts of patients with donor T cell macrochimerism.

Comment on this clone: Which antigen it targets is not known. No much larger clone is present one base from it, and per-base qualities are unavailable.

Libraries were built with the immunoSEQ multiplex PCR assay. For most patients, genomic DNA was isolated with the Qiagen DNeasy Blood and Tissue Kit and shipped frozen to Adaptive Biotechnologies for TCR sequencing. High-throughput TCR-beta CDR3 sequencing of genomic DNA from most patients was performed by Adaptive Biotechnologies. As for how the authors treated the data: Adaptive's ImmunoSEQ software was the source of the TCR sequencing data for roughly 19 patients, while a few other patients were processed with MiXCR and VDJtools. CD4 versus CD8 sorting errors were corrected by removing sequences found in both subsets at a frequency ratio below 5:1. CDR3 nucleotide sequences shared between donor and recipient were removed because the origin of such sequences could not be assigned. To count as alloreactive, a clone needed at least 2-fold expansion over unstimulated cells and a minimum CFSE-low frequency of 0.002% (template counts) or 0.001% (read counts). Mappable clones were those detected in sequenced pre-transplant spleen, lymph node, or MLR CFSE-low populations of the donor or recipient. The cumulative frequency of alloreactive clones was calculated as a percentage of all sequences, weighted by copy number. TCRdb carries this immuneACCESS record with in-frame sequences only. Its versions omit some clonotypes, under half of them owing to an unresolved V gene in the studies checked, with the rest unexplained. D and trimming were read from the DNA, whereas the V and J calls and clone size are those reported in that table. Present in this sample are 70,000 to 95,000 clones, approximately 92% of which were seen just once. The ten biggest clones cover around 1.1% of the sample.

A distance of 10 bases separates the germline ends of V and J, which lose 5 bases and 5 bases respectively. The CDR3 measures 12 amino acids from cysteine to phenylalanine. Kept here is only the CDR3 DNA, which spans 36 bases and is read in frame from base 1. According to the germline V gene, CDR1 reads SGHRS and CDR2 reads YFSETQ. The time point label of this sample denotes: cells obtained before transplantation from donor or recipient. CD3+CD4+ and CD3+CD8+ populations were FACS-sorted from unstimulated pre-transplant donor and recipient cells taken from spleen or lymph nodes. This sequence originates from a human donor who was the organ donor for an intestinal transplant. The chain is encoded by TRBV5-1 joined to TRBJ2-5; TRBD1 is a weak D gene call, 5 bases matching. Sequences were derived from unstimulated CD8+ T cells sorted from spleen or lymph node cells, sampled before transplant. This receptor has the CDR3 CASRGRAETQYF. DNA sequence: TGCGCCAGCAGGGGCAGGGCCGAGACCCAGTACTTC.